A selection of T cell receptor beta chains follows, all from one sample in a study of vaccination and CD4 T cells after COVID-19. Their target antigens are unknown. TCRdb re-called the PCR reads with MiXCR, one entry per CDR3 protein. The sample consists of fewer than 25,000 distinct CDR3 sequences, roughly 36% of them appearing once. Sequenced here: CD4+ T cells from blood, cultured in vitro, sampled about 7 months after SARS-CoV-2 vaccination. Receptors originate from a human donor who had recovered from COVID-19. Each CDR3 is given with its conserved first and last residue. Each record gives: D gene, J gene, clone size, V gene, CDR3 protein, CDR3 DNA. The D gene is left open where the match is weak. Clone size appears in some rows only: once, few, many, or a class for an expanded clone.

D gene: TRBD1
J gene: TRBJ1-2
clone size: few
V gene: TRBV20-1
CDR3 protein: CSARALTGTGNYGYTF
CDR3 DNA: TGCAGTGCTAGAGCCTTGACCGGGACAGGGAACTATGGCTACACCTTC

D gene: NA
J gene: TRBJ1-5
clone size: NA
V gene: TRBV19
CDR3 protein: CASSQYSNQPQHF
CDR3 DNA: TGTGCCAGTAGTCAGTATAGCAATCAGCCCCAGCATTTT

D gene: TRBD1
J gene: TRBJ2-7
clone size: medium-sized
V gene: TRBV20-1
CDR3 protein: CSAGGTGGWGYEQYF
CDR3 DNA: TGCAGTGCCGGCGGGACAGGTGGATGGGGCTACGAGCAGTACTTC

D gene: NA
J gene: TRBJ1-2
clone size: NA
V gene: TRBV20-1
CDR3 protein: CSAPKLLYGYTF
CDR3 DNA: TGCAGTGCTCCCAAACTGCTCTATGGCTACACCTTC

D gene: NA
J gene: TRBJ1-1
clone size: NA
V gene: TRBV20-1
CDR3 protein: CSARDRMNTEAFF
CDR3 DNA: TGCAGTGCTAGAGATCGGATGAACACTGAAGCTTTCTTT

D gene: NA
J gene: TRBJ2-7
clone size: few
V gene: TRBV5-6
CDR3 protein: CASSLTGEQYF
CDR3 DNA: TGTGCCAGCAGCTTAACAGGCGAGCAGTACTTC

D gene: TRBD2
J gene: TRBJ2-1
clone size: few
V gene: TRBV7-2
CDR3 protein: CASSLVSGGNEQFF
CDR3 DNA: TGTGCCAGCAGCTTAGTTTCGGGGGGCAATGAGCAGTTCTTC

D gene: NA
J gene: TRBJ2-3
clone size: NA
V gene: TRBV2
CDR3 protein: CALGGSGYTDTQYF
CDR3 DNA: TGTGCCCTCGGGGGTAGCGGATACACAGATACGCAGTATTTT

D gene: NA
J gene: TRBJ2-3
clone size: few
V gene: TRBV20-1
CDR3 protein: CSARGSGRNTDTQYF
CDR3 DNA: TGCAGTGCTAGAGGAAGTGGGAGGAACACAGATACGCAGTATTTT

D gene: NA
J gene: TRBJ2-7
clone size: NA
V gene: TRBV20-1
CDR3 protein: CSAREGLTYEQYF
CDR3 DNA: TGCAGTGCTAGAGAGGGGCTAACCTACGAGCAGTACTTC

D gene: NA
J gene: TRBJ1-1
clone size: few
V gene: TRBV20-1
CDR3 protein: CSARGPGGRNTEAFF
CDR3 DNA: TGCAGTGCTAGAGGGCCAGGAGGCCGGAACACTGAAGCTTTCTTT

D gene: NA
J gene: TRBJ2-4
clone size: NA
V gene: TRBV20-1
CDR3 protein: CSARRLSARLAKNIQYF
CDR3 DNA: TGCAGTGCTAGACGACTCAGCGCAAGACTAGCCAAAAACATTCAGTACTTC

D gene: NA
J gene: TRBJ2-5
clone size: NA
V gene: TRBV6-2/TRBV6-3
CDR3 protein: CASTPYGVGDSPYF
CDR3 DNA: TGTGCCAGCACTCCCTATGGCGTGGGGGACTCACCGTACTTC

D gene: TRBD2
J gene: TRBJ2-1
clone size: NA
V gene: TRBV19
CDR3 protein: CASSSRTSGKSYNEQFF
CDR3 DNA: TGTGCCAGTAGTAGTAGGACTAGCGGGAAATCCTACAATGAGCAGTTCTTC

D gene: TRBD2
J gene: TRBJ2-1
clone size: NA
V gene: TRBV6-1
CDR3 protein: CASTPTSGRNEQFF
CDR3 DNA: TGTGCCAGCACACCGACTAGCGGGAGGAATGAGCAGTTCTTC

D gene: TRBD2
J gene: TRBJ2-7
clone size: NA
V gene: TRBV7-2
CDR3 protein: CASSLALAVGEQYF
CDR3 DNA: TGTGCCAGCAGCTTAGCACTAGCGGTAGGCGAGCAGTACTTC

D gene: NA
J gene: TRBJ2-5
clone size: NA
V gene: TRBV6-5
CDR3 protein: CASSYGGLSQETQYF
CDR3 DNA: TGTGCCAGCAGTTACGGGGGACTGAGCCAAGAGACCCAGTACTTC

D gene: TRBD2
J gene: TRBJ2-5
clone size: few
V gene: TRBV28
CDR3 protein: CASSGLAGETQYF
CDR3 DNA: TGTGCCAGCAGCGGACTAGCGGGAGAGACCCAGTACTTC

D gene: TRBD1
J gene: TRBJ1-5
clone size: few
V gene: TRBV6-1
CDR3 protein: CASRRTGGQPQHF
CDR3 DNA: TGTGCCAGCAGGAGGACAGGAGGACAGCCCCAGCATTTT

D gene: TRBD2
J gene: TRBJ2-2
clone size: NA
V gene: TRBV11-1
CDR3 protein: CASSLGGTDTGELFF
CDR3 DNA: TGTGCCAGCAGCTTGGGAGGGACTGACACCGGGGAGCTGTTTTTT

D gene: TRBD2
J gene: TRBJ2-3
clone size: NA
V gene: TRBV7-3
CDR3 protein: CASSRTSGSLDTQYF
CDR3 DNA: TGTGCCAGCAGCCGAACTAGCGGGAGTTTGGATACGCAGTATTTT

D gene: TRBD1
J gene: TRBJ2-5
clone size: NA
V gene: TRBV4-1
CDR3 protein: CASSQHSGTGGGETQYF
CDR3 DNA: TGCGCCAGCAGCCAACACTCCGGGACAGGGGGCGGAGAGACCCAGTACTTC

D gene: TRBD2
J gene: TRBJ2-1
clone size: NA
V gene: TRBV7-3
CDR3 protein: CASSLLAGSSYNEQFF
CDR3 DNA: TGTGCCAGCAGCTTACTAGCGGGGAGCTCCTACAATGAGCAGTTCTTC

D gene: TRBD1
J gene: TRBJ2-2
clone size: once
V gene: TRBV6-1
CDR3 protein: CASSDRDRGFNSYTGELFF
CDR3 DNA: TGTGCCAGCAGTGACCGGGACAGGGGGTTTAACTCGTACACCGGGGAGCTGTTTTTT

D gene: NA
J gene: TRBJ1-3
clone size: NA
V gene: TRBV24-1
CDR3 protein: CATSSGNTIYF
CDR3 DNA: TGTGCCACCAGTTCTGGAAACACCATATATTTT

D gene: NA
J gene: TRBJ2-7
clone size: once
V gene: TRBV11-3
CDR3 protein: CASSRARGGGPRSYEQYF
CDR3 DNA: TGTGCCAGCAGCCGAGCGAGGGGGGGCGGACCGAGATCCTACGAGCAGTACTTC

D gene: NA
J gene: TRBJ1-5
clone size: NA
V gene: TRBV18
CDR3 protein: CASSPPDGIGQPQHF
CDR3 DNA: TGTGCCAGCTCACCACCGGATGGGATTGGTCAGCCCCAGCATTTT

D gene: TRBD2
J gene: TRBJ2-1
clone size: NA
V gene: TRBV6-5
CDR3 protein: CASSYTTSGREEQFF
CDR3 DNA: TGTGCCAGCAGTTACACGACTAGCGGGAGGGAGGAGCAGTTCTTC

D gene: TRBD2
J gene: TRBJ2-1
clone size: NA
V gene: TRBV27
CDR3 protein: CASSLLAGRYNEQFF
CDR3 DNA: TGTGCCAGCAGTTTGCTAGCGGGACGTTACAATGAGCAGTTCTTC

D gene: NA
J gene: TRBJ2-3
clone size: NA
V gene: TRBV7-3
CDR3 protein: CASSQGSTDTQYF
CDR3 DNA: TGTGCCAGCAGCCAAGGCAGCACAGATACGCAGTATTTT

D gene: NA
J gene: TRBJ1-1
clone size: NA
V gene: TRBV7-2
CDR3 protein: CASSQPTVNTEAFF
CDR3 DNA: TGTGCCAGCAGTCAGCCGACGGTGAACACTGAAGCTTTCTTT

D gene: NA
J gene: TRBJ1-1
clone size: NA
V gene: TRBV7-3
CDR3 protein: CASSLVAGMNTEAFF
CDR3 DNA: TGTGCCAGCAGCTTAGTCGCGGGAATGAACACTGAAGCTTTCTTT

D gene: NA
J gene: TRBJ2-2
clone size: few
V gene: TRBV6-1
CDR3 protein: CASTRVPDAGELFF
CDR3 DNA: TGTGCCAGCACCCGAGTACCCGATGCCGGGGAGCTGTTTTTT

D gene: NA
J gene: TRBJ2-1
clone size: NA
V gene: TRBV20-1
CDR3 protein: CSARDPYDYNEQFF
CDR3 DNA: TGCAGTGCTAGAGACCCTTACGACTACAATGAGCAGTTCTTC

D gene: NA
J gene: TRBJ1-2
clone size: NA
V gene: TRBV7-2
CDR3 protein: CASSGIGVNYGYTF
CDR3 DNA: TGTGCCAGCAGCGGGATAGGGGTGAACTATGGCTACACCTTC

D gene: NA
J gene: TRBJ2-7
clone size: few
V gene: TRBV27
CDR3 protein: CASGRSNEQYF
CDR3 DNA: TGTGCCAGCGGGAGGTCGAACGAGCAGTACTTC

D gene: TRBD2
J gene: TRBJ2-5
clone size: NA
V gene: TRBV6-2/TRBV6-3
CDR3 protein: CASRSAGVQETQYF
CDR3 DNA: TGTGCCAGCAGGTCCGCGGGGGTCCAAGAGACCCAGTACTTC

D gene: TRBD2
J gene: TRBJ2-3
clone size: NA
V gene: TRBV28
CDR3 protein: CASSSPGLADLTDTQYF
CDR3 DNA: TGTGCCAGCAGTTCACCGGGACTAGCGGATCTGACGGATACGCAGTATTTT

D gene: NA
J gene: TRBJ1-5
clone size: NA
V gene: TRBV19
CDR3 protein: CASKRTTYSNQPQHF
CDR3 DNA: TGTGCCAGTAAAAGGACAACGTATAGCAATCAGCCCCAGCATTTT

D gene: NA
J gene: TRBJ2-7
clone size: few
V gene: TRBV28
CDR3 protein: CASSLRGGLYEQYF
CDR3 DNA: TGTGCCAGCAGTTTAAGGGGGGGACTCTACGAGCAGTACTTC

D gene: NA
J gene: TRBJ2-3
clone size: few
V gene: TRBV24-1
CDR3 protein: CATSDGRSTDTQYF
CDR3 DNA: TGTGCCACCAGTGATGGGAGGAGCACAGATACGCAGTATTTT

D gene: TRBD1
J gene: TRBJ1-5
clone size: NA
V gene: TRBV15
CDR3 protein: CATSRFRRQGEDQPQHF
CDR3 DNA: TGTGCCACCAGCAGGTTTAGACGACAGGGAGAAGATCAGCCCCAGCATTTT

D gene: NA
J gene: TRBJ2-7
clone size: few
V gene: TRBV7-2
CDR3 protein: CASSLGLGDSYEQYF
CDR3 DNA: TGTGCCAGCAGCTTAGGTTTAGGAGACTCCTACGAGCAGTACTTC

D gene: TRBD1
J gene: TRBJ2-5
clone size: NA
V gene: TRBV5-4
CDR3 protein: CASSSGQRQETQYF
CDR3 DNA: TGTGCCAGCAGCTCGGGACAGCGGCAAGAGACCCAGTACTTC

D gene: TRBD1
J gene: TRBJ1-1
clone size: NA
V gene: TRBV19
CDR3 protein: CASSTPRTGVTEAFF
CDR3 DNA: TGTGCCAGTAGTACCCCCCGGACAGGGGTCACTGAAGCTTTCTTT

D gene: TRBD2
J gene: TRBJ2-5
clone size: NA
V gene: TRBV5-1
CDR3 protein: CASSSGLAGAGTQYF
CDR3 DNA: TGCGCCAGCAGCTCTGGACTAGCGGGAGCGGGGACCCAGTACTTC

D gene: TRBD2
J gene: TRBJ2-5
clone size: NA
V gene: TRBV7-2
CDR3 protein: CASSLNSGGETQYF
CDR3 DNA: TGTGCCAGCAGCTTAAATTCGGGGGGAGAGACCCAGTACTTC

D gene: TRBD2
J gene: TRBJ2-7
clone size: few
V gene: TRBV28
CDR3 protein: CASSLRLAGAHEQYF
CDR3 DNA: TGTGCCAGCAGTCTAAGACTAGCGGGAGCTCACGAGCAGTACTTC

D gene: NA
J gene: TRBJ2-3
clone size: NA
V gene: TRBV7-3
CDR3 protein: CASSFAARTSTDTQYF
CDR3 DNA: TGTGCCAGCAGCTTCGCGGCGCGTACTAGCACAGATACGCAGTATTTT

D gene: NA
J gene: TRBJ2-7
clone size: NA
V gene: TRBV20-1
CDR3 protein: CSARERDEQYF
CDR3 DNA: TGCAGTGCTAGAGAACGGGACGAGCAGTACTTC

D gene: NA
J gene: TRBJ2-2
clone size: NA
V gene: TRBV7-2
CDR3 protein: CASSSNTGELFF
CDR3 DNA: TGTGCCAGCAGCTCAAACACCGGGGAGCTGTTTTTT

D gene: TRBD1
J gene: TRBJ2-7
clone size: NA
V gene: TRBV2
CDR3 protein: CASGQGPYEQYF
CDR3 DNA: TGTGCCAGCGGACAGGGACCATACGAGCAGTACTTC

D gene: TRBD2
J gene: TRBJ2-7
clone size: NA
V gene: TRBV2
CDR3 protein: CASNSGSGSYEQYF
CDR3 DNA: TGTGCCAGCAACAGCGGGAGTGGTTCCTACGAGCAGTACTTC

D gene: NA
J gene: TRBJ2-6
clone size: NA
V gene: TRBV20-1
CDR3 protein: CSAADASGANVLTF
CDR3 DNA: TGCAGTGCTGCGGATGCCTCTGGGGCCAACGTCCTGACTTTC

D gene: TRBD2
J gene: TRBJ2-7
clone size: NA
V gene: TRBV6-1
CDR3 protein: CASRRLAGTYEQYF
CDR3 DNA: TGTGCCAGCAGGCGACTAGCCGGAACCTACGAGCAGTACTTC

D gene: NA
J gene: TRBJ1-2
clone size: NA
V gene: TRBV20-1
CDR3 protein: CSAYRLNYGYTF
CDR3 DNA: TGCAGTGCTTACAGACTTAACTATGGCTACACCTTC

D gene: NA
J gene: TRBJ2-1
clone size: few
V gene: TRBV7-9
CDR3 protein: CASSSDGDEQFF
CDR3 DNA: TGTGCCAGCAGTTCTGACGGCGATGAGCAGTTCTTC

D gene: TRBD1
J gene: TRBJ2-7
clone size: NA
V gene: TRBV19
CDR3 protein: CASRGQGAYEQYF
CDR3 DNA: TGTGCCAGCCGCGGACAGGGGGCTTACGAGCAGTACTTC

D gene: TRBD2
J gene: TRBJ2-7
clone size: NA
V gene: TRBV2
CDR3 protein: CASSPGGTSGLYEQYF
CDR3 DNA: TGTGCCAGCAGTCCTGGGGGGACTAGCGGGCTCTACGAGCAGTACTTC

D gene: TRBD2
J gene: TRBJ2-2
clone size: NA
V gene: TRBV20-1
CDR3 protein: CSAKTSGSTGELFF
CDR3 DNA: TGCAGTGCTAAGACTAGCGGGAGCACCGGGGAGCTGTTTTTT